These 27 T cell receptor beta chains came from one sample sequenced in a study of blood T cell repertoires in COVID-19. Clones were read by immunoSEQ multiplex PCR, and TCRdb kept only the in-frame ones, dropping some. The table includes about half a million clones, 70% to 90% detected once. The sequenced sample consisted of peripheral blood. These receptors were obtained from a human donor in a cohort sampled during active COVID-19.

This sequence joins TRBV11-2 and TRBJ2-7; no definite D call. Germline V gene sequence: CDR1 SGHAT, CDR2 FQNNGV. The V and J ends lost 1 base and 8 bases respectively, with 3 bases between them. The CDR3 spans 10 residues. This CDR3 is CASSLGQQYF. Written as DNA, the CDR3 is TGTGCCAGCAGCTTAGGGCAGCAGTACTTC.

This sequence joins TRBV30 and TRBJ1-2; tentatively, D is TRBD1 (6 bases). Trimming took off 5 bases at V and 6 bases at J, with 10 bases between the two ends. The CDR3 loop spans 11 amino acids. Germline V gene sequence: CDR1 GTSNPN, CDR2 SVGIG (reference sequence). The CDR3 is CAWEGGHGYTF. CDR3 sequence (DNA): TGTGCCTGGGAGGGGGGGCATGGCTACACCTTC.

CDR3: CASSPSGRQLQETQYF. The CDR3 nucleotides are TGTGCCAGCTCACCAAGCGGGCGGCAACTCCAAGAGACCCAGTACTTC. The V call is TRBV18, the J call TRBJ2-5, with D possibly matching TRBD2 (6 bases). The CDR3 runs 16 residues. The germline V gene has CDR1 KGHSH and CDR2 LQKENI. V lost 2 bases and J 1 base, leaving 14 bases between the germline ends.

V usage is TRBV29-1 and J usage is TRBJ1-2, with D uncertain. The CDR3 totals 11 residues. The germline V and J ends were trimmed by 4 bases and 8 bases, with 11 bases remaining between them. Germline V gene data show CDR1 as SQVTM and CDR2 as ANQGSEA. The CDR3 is CSVGRERGYTF. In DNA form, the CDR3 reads TGCAGCGTTGGGCGCGAGAGGGGCTACACCTTC.

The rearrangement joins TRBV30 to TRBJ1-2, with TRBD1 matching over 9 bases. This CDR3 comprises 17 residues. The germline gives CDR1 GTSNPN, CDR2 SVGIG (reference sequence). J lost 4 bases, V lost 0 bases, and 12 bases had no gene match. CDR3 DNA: TGTGCCTGGAGTGTTCCGGGACAGGGAGTTGGGACCTATGGCTACACCTTC. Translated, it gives CAWSVPGQGVGTYGYTF.

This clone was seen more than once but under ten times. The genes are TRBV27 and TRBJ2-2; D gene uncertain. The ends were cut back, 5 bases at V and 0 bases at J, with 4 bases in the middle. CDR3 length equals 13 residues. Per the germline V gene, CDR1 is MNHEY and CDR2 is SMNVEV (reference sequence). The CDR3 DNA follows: TGTGCCAGCAGTCCTCCGAACACCGGGGAGCTGTTTTTT. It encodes CASSPPNTGELFF.

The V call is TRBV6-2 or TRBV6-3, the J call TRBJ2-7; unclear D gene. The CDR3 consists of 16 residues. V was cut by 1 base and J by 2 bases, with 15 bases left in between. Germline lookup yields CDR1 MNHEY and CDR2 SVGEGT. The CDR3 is CASSYYSKRTTYEQYF. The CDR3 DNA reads TGTGCCAGCAGTTACTATTCGAAGCGAACAACCTACGAGCAGTACTTC.

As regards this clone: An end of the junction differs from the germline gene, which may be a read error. This CDR3 is CASSLNFDPPMEGYTF. The CDR3 bases are TGTGCTAGCAGCTTAAATTTTGATCCCCCGATGGAGGGCTACACCTTC. V gene TRBV7-7 combines with J gene TRBJ1-2; D is ambiguous. Germline loops: CDR1 SSHAT, CDR2 FNYEAQ (reference sequence). The CDR3 contains 16 residues.

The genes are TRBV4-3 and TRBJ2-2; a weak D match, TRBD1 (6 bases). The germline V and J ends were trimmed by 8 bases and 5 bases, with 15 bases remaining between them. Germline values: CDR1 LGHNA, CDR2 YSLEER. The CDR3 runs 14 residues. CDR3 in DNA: TGCGCCAGCGGGACAAACCCTCGGACCGGGGAGCTGTTTTTT. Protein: CASGTNPRTGELFF.

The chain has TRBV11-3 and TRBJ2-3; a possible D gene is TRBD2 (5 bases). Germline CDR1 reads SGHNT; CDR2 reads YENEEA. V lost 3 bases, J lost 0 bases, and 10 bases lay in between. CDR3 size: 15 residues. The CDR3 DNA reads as TGTGCCAGCAGCTTCGGGAATCCTAGCACAGATACGCAGTATTTT. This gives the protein CASSFGNPSTDTQYF. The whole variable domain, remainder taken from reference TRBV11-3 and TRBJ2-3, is EAGVVQSPRYKIIEKKQPVAFWCNPISGHNTLYWYLQNLGQGPELLIRYENEEAVDDSQLPKDRFSAERLKGVDSTLKIQPAELGDSAVYLCASSFGNPSTDTQYFGPGTRLTVL.

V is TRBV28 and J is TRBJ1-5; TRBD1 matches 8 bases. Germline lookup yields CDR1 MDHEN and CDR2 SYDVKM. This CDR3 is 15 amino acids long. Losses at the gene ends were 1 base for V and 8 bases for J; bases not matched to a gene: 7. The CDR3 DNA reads TGTGCCAGCAGTTTATTCAGGGGGCGCATAAAGCCCCAGCATTTT. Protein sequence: CASSLFRGRIKPQHF.

DNA of the CDR3: TGTGCCAGCAGCCTAAGGACTAGTACCAATGAGCAGTTCTTC. Its translation: CASSLRTSTNEQFF. The chain carries TRBV7-9 and TRBJ2-1; TRBD2 agrees at 7 bases. From germline, CDR1 is SEHNR and CDR2 FQNEAQ (reference sequence). V shed 5 bases and J 6 bases; nucleotides not matched to a gene: 7. CDR3 size: 14 residues. Complete variable domain (other parts from reference TRBV7-9 and TRBJ2-1): DTGVSQNPRHKITKRGQNVTFRCDPISEHNRLYWYRQTLGQGPEFLTYFQNEAQLEKSRLLSDRFSAERPKGSFSTLEIQRTEQGDSAMYLCASSLRTSTNEQFFGPGTRLTVL.

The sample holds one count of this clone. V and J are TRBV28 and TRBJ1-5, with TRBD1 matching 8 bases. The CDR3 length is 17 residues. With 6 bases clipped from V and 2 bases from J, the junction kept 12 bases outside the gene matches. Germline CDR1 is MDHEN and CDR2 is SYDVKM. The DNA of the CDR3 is TGTGCCAGCAGCCCTAGGCGACAGGGGAGGGGCAATCAGCCCCAGCATTTT. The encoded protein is CASSPRRQGRGNQPQHF.

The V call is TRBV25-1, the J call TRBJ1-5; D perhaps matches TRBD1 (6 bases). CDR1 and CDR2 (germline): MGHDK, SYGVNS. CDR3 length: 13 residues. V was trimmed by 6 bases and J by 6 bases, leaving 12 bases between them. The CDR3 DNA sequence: TGTGCCAGCAGCCCGACAGGTAGTCAGCCCCAGCATTTT. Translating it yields CASSPTGSQPQHF.

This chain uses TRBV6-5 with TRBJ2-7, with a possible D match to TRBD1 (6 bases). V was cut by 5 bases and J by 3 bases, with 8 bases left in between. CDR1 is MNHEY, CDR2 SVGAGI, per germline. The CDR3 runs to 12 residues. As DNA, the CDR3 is TGTGCCAGCAGTCCAGGGGTCTACGAGCAGTACTTC. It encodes CASSPGVYEQYF.

The CDR3 sequence: CAWSGGTAYEQYF. In DNA, the CDR3 is TGTGCCTGGTCCGGCGGGACAGCCTACGAGCAGTACTTC. V gene TRBV30 combines with J gene TRBJ2-7; D possibly corresponds to TRBD1 (7 bases). From germline, CDR1 is GTSNPN and CDR2 SVGIG (reference sequence). The CDR3 covers 13 residues. Trimming removed 5 bases from V and 2 bases from J, with 13 bases in between.

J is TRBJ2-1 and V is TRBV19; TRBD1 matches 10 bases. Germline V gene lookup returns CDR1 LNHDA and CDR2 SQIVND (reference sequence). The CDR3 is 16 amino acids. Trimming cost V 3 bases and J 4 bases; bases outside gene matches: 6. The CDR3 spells CASSIRGQGIYNEQFF. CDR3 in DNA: TGTGCCAGTAGTATCAGGGGACAGGGGATATACAATGAGCAGTTCTTC.

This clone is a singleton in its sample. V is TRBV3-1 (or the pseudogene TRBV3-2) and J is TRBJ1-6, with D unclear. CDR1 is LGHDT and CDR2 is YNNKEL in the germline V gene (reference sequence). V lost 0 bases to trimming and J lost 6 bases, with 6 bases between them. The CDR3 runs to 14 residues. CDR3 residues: CASSQELINSPLHF. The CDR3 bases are TGTGCCAGCAGCCAAGAACTGATTAATTCACCCCTCCACTTT.

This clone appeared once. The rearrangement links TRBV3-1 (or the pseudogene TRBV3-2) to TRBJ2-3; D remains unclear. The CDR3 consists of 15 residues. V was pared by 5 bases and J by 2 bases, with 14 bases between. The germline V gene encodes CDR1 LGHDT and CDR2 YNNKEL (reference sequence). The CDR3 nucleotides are TGTGCCAGCAGCAAAACAGCTACTTCCACAGATACGCAGTATTTT. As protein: CASSKTATSTDTQYF.

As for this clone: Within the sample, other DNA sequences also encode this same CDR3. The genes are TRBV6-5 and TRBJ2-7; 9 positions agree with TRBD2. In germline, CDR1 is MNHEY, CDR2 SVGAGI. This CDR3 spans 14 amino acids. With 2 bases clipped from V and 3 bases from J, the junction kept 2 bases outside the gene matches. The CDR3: CASSYGTSSYEQYF. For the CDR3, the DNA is TGTGCCAGCAGTTACGGGACTAGCAGCTACGAGCAGTACTTC.

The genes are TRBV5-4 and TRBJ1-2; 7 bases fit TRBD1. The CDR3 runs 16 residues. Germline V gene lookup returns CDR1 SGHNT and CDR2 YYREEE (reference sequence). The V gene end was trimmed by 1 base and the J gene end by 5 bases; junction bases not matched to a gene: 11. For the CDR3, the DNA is TGTGCCAGCAGCTTGTCCGAATGGGGACAGAGATATGGCTACACCTTC. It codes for CASSLSEWGQRYGYTF.

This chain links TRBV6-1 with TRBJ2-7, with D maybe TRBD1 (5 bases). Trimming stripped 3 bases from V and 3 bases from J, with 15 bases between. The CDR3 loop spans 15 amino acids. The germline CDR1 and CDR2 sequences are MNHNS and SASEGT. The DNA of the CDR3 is TGTGCCAGCAGTGACGTGCAAGGGGTCTACTACGAGCAGTACTTC. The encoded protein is CASSDVQGVYYEQYF.

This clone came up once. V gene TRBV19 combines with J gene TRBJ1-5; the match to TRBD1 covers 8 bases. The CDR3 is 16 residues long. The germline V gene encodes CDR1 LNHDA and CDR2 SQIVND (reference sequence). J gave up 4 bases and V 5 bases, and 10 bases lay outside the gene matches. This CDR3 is CASSPGPGQANQPQHF. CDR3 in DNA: TGTGCCAGTAGTCCCGGACCGGGACAGGCGAATCAGCCCCAGCATTTT. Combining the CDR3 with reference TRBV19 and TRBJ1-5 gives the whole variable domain DGGITQSPKYLFRKEGQNVTLSCEQNLNHDAMYWYRQDPGQGLRLIYYSQIVNDFQKGDIAEGYSVSREKKESFPLTVTSAQKNPTAFYLCASSPGPGQANQPQHFGDGTRLSIL.

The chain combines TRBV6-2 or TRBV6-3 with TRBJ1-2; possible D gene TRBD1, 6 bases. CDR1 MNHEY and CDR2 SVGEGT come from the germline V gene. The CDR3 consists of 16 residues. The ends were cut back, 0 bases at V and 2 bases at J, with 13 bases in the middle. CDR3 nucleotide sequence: TGTGCCAGCAGTTACTCACCCAGGGGCCTAAACTATGGCTACACCTTC. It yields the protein CASSYSPRGLNYGYTF.

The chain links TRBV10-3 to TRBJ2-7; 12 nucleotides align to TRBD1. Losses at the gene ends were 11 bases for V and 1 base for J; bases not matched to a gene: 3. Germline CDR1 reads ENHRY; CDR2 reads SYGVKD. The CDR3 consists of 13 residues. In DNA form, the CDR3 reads TGTGCCTCGGGACAGGGGGCATCCTACGAGCAGTACTTC. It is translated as CASGQGASYEQYF.

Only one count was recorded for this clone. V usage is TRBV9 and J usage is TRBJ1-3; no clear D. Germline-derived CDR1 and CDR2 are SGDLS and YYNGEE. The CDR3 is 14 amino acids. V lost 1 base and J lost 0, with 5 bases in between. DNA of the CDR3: TGTGCCAGCAGCGTAAGACTCTCTGGAAACACCATATATTTT. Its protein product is CASSVRLSGNTIYF.

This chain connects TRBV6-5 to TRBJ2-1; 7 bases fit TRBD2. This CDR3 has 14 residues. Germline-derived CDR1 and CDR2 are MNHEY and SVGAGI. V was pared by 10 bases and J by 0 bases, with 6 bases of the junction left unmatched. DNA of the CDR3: TGTGCCACCCAGGGCGGGAGCTCCTACAATGAGCAGTTCTTC. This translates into CATQGGSSYNEQFF.